The rows below give T cell receptor beta chains drawn from one sample of a study of response to subunit inactivated influenza vaccine. TCRdb recomputed calls from the RT-PCR reads with MiXCR, one row per CDR3 protein. Of about 520,000 distinct CDR3 sequences in the sample, about 25% were seen once. Material: CD4+ T cells sorted from PBMCs, obtained roughly 5 days after vaccination. The receptors come from a man in his forties or fifties who received an inactivated influenza vaccine. Each CDR3 is given with its conserved first and last residue. The D gene is left open where the match is weak. Clone size is not always given. Where it is, it says once, few, many or a class for expanded clones.

J: TRBJ1-1; V: TRBV6-5; size: .; D: .; CDR3: CASSYSRGTLNTEAFF; DNA: TGTGCCAGCAGTTACTCCCGAGGGACTTTGAACACTGAAGCTTTCTTT
J: TRBJ2-4; V: TRBV5-4; size: .; D: .; CDR3: CASRPDLRVEGIQYF; DNA: TGTGCCAGCAGACCGGACTTAAGGGTTGAGGGCATTCAGTACTTC
J: TRBJ2-6; V: TRBV6-5; size: .; D: TRBD1; CDR3: CASSYAPGQGYGANVLTF; DNA: TGTGCCAGCAGTTACGCACCGGGACAGGGATATGGGGCCAACGTCCTGACTTTC
J: TRBJ2-1; V: TRBV9; size: .; D: .; CDR3: CASSPGHGGYNEQFF; DNA: TGTGCCAGCAGCCCCGGTCATGGGGGCTACAATGAGCAGTTCTTC
J: TRBJ2-3; V: TRBV7-9; size: few; D: .; CDR3: CASSPAWRALTDTQYF; DNA: TGTGCCAGCAGCCCAGCCTGGCGGGCGTTAACAGATACGCAGTATTTT
J: TRBJ1-2; V: TRBV10-3; size: few; D: .; CDR3: CAISERDAYGYTF; DNA: TGTGCCATCAGTGAAAGGGACGCCTATGGCTACACCTTC
J: TRBJ1-3; V: TRBV7-9; size: few; D: .; CDR3: CASSLGQASGNTIYF; DNA: TGTGCCAGCAGCTTAGGCCAGGCGTCTGGAAACACCATATATTTT
J: TRBJ1-4; V: TRBV20-1; size: few; D: .; CDR3: CSARGPTNEKLFF; DNA: TGCAGTGCTAGAGGCCCAACTAATGAAAAACTGTTTTTT
J: TRBJ1-5; V: TRBV27; size: .; D: TRBD1; CDR3: CASRDRGFQPQHF; DNA: TGTGCCAGCAGGGACAGGGGATTTCAGCCCCAGCATTTT
J: TRBJ2-3; V: TRBV7-9; size: .; D: .; CDR3: CASSSYGRDTQYF; DNA: TGTGCCAGCAGCTCATACGGTCGGGATACGCAGTATTTT
J: TRBJ2-6; V: TRBV11-2; size: many; D: .; CDR3: CASKVAGANVLTF; DNA: TGTGCCAGCAAGGTTGCTGGGGCCAACGTCCTGACTTTC
J: TRBJ1-2; V: TRBV3-1; size: .; D: .; CDR3: CASSQPDGRGYTF; DNA: TGTGCCAGCAGCCAGCCAGATGGACGAGGCTACACCTTC
J: TRBJ2-3; V: TRBV10-2; size: few; D: .; CDR3: CASSEIGASTDTQYF; DNA: TGCGCCAGCAGTGAAATCGGGGCTAGCACAGATACGCAGTATTTT
J: TRBJ2-5; V: TRBV20-1; size: few; D: .; CDR3: CSARTVAGETQYF; DNA: TGCAGTGCTAGGACCGTAGCCGGAGAGACCCAGTACTTC
J: TRBJ2-1; V: TRBV20-1; size: few; D: .; CDR3: CSARDWGGINEQFF; DNA: TGCAGTGCTAGAGATTGGGGCGGGATCAATGAGCAGTTCTTC
J: TRBJ1-4; V: TRBV4-2; size: .; D: .; CDR3: CASSQEGWGSNNEKLFF; DNA: TGTGCCAGCAGCCAAGAAGGGTGGGGCAGTAATAATGAAAAACTGTTTTTT
J: TRBJ2-7; V: TRBV20-1; size: .; D: TRBD2; CDR3: CSARRLAGGQIYEQYF; DNA: TGCAGTGCTAGGCGGCTAGCGGGAGGCCAGATTTACGAGCAGTACTTC
J: TRBJ2-4; V: TRBV5-4; size: .; D: TRBD1; CDR3: CASSPKGQGKNIQYF; DNA: TGTGCCAGCAGCCCCAAGGGACAGGGGAAAAACATTCAGTACTTC
J: TRBJ2-5; V: TRBV20-1; size: few; D: TRBD2; CDR3: CSALGLDSQETQYF; DNA: TGCAGTGCTCTAGGACTAGATAGCCAAGAGACCCAGTACTTC
J: TRBJ2-5; V: TRBV7-2; size: .; D: .; CDR3: CASSLLAGFQETQYF; DNA: TGTGCCAGCAGCTTATTGGCGGGGTTCCAAGAGACCCAGTACTTC
J: TRBJ2-3; V: TRBV20-1; size: .; D: TRBD2; CDR3: CSARDLRGVEDTQYF; DNA: TGCAGTGCTAGAGATCTCCGGGGGGTGGAAGATACGCAGTATTTT
J: TRBJ2-1; V: TRBV6-5; size: .; D: .; CDR3: CASSYVGSNEQFF; DNA: TGTGCCAGCAGTTACGTTGGCAGCAATGAGCAGTTCTTC
J: TRBJ2-3; V: TRBV10-1; size: .; D: .; CDR3: CASSEEGIRADTQYF; DNA: TGCGCCAGCAGTGAGGAGGGGATTCGCGCAGATACGCAGTATTTT
J: TRBJ2-5; V: TRBV14; size: many; D: .; CDR3: CASSQGGWYQETQYF; DNA: TGTGCCAGCAGCCAAGGGGGCTGGTACCAAGAGACCCAGTACTTC
J: TRBJ1-5; V: TRBV6-2/TRBV6-3; size: many; D: TRBD1; CDR3: CASSPGQGYQPQHF; DNA: TGCGCCAGCAGCCCGGGACAGGGCTATCAGCCCCAGCATTTT
J: TRBJ1-5; V: TRBV6-2/TRBV6-3; size: few; D: .; CDR3: CASHSGTPNQPQHF; DNA: TGTGCCAGCCACTCCGGGACACCTAATCAGCCCCAGCATTTT
J: TRBJ2-5; V: TRBV10-3; size: .; D: TRBD1; CDR3: CAISKPGQQETQYF; DNA: TGTGCCATCAGCAAACCGGGACAGCAAGAGACCCAGTACTTC
J: TRBJ2-7; V: TRBV15; size: few; D: TRBD1; CDR3: CATSRGGQGINEQYF; DNA: TGTGCCACCAGCAGAGGGGGACAGGGAATAAACGAGCAGTACTTC
J: TRBJ2-7; V: TRBV7-9; size: .; D: .; CDR3: CASSPQGGVSYEQYF; DNA: TGTGCCAGCAGCCCCCAGGGGGGAGTCTCCTACGAGCAGTACTTC
J: TRBJ2-3; V: TRBV12-3/TRBV12-4; size: few; D: .; CDR3: CASSLETRLGTDTQYF; DNA: TGTGCCAGCAGTTTAGAGACCAGACTGGGTACAGATACGCAGTATTTT
J: TRBJ2-2; V: TRBV7-9; size: few; D: .; CDR3: CASSHTAGELFF; DNA: TGTGCCAGCAGCCATACCGCCGGGGAGCTGTTTTTT
J: TRBJ2-2; V: TRBV7-2; size: few; D: TRBD2; CDR3: CASSILAGAYTGELFF; DNA: TGTGCCAGCAGCATACTAGCGGGGGCTTACACCGGGGAGCTGTTTTTT
J: TRBJ1-1; V: TRBV6-5; size: few; D: .; CDR3: CASSSRAGTYTEAFF; DNA: TGTGCCAGCAGTTCCAGGGCAGGGACGTACACTGAAGCTTTCTTT
J: TRBJ2-5; V: TRBV10-3; size: .; D: .; CDR3: CAISESWGNQETQYF; DNA: TGTGCCATCAGTGAGTCTTGGGGAAACCAAGAGACCCAGTACTTC
J: TRBJ2-7; V: TRBV6-5; size: .; D: TRBD2; CDR3: CASSYSTSGSFTYEQYF; DNA: TGTGCCAGCAGTTACTCCACTAGCGGGAGTTTTACCTACGAGCAGTACTTC
J: TRBJ2-5; V: TRBV12-3/TRBV12-4; size: many; D: .; CDR3: CASSFGYGETQYF; DNA: TGTGCCAGCAGTTTTGGCTATGGGGAGACCCAGTACTTC
J: TRBJ1-1; V: TRBV12-3/TRBV12-4; size: .; D: .; CDR3: CATGPGGTEAFF; DNA: TGTGCCACGGGGCCCGGAGGCACTGAAGCTTTCTTT
J: TRBJ2-7; V: TRBV3-1; size: .; D: .; CDR3: CASSLSWTYEQYF; DNA: TGTGCCAGCAGCCTCTCTTGGACCTACGAGCAGTACTTC
J: TRBJ2-2; V: TRBV5-5; size: few; D: .; CDR3: CASSLVPGTGELFF; DNA: TGTGCCAGCAGCTTGGTCCCAGGGACCGGGGAGCTGTTTTTT